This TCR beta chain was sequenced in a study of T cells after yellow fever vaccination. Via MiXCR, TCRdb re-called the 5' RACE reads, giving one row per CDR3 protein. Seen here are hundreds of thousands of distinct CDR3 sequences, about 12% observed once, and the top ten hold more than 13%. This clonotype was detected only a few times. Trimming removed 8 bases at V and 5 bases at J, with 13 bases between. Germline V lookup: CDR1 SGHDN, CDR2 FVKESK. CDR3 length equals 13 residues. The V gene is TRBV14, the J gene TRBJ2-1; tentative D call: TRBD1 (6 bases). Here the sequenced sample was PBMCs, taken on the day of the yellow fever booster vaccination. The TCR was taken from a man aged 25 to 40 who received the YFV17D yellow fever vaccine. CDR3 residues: CASSTGPHNEQFF. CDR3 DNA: TGTGCCAGCTCGACAGGCCCCCACAATGAGCAGTTCTTC. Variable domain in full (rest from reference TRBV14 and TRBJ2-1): EAGVTQFPSHSVIEKGQTVTLRCDPISGHDNLYWYRRVMGKEIKFLLHFVKESKQDESGMPNNRFLAERTGGTYSTLKVQPAELEDSGVYFCASSTGPHNEQFFGPGTRLTVL.